These 2 T cell receptor beta chains were all obtained from the same sample, sequenced in a study of T-cell reconstitution after alpha-beta-depleted transplantation in children. The study's findings and limits: T-cell counts and diversity at one year post-transplant came mainly from newly produced T cells.

Unique molecular identifiers tagged the TCRbeta library. TCRdb re-analysed the PCR reads in MiXCR, keeping a single row per CDR3 protein. The sample contains approximately 300,000 distinct CDR3 sequences, 6% to 10% of which appear only once. Antigens for these TCRs are unknown. The source material was peripheral blood, sampled 360 days after TCRalphabeta/CD19-depleted stem cell transplant. Receptors originate from a female patient aged 2 to 10 who had a stem cell transplant for Fanconi anemia, so the T cells may come from the graft donor.

This chain uses TRBV19 with TRBJ1-1; 9 positions match TRBD1. The ends lost 6 bases at V and 1 base at J; junction bases unmatched: 3. Germline-derived CDR1 and CDR2 are LNHDA and SQIVND (reference sequence). This CDR3 spans 14 amino acids. CDR3 in DNA: TGTGCCAGTAGGGACAGGGGAGGGAACACTGAAGCTTTCTTT. Translated, it gives CASRDRGGNTEAFF.

This clonotype was seen only a few times. The chain has TRBV5-1 and TRBJ2-5; a weak D match, TRBD2 (6 bases). V was pared by 4 bases and J by 3 bases, with 16 bases between. CDR1 is SGHRS and CDR2 is YFSETQ in the germline V gene. The CDR3 consists of 15 residues. The CDR3 spells CASSQPLASEETQYF. For the CDR3, the DNA is TGCGCCAGCAGCCAGCCTCTAGCGTCCGAAGAGACCCAGTACTTC.